A single sample is the source of the 30 T cell receptor beta chains below, sequenced in a study of T cells in tuberculosis. Assay: immunoSEQ multiplex PCR; the TCRdb copy retains only in-frame clones and omits some. The sample contains 25,000 to 35,000 clones, 95% to 96% of which appear only once. The sequenced material came from PBMCs. These receptors were taken from a donor aged 10 to 29 with latent tuberculosis or without tuberculosis infection.

The chain links TRBV29-1 to TRBJ1-1, with 7 bases lining up with TRBD1. CDR1 and CDR2 (germline): SQVTM, ANQGSEA. V was clipped by 3 bases and J by 5 bases; unmatched bases: 0. The CDR3 spans 11 residues. Here the CDR3 DNA reads TGCAGCGTTGACAGGGGGACTGAAGCTTTCTTT. It encodes CSVDRGTEAFF.

The chain recombines TRBV7-3 with TRBJ2-3, with 7 bases identical to TRBD2. Germline V lookup: CDR1 SGHTA, CDR2 FQGTGA. The CDR3 is 13 residues long. With 5 bases clipped from V and 2 bases from J, the junction kept 1 base outside the gene matches. CDR3 sequence reads: CASSRDYTDTQYF. CDR3 nucleotide sequence: TGTGCCAGCAGCAGGGACTACACAGATACGCAGTATTTT.

CDR3 residues: CASSYSGTGGAGNTIYF. The CDR3 DNA sequence: TGTGCCAGCAGCTACTCCGGGACAGGGGGGGCTGGAAACACCATATATTTT. This rearrangement joins TRBV7-2 to TRBJ1-3; 11 bases are a match to TRBD1. V was clipped by 4 bases and J by 2 bases; unmatched bases: 7. Per the germline V gene, CDR1 is SGHTA and CDR2 is FQGNSA. There are 17 residues in the CDR3.

The chain links TRBV18 to TRBJ1-1; 7 bases are shared with TRBD1. This CDR3 spans 14 amino acids. CDR1 KGHSH and CDR2 LQKENI come from the germline V gene. The V and J ends lost 8 bases and 1 base, in that order; junction bases with no gene match: 7. DNA for the CDR3: TGTGCCAGCCAGGGGGGTTCTTCGAACACTGAAGCTTTCTTT. Amino acids: CASQGGSSNTEAFF.

This clone occurred a few times. The chain is built from TRBV15 and TRBJ1-1, with D uncertain. The CDR3 runs 14 residues. Germline lookup yields CDR1 LNHNV and CDR2 YYDKDF (reference sequence). Trimming pared 1 base from V and 0 bases from J, leaving 6 bases between. The CDR3 region is CATSRGPMNTEAFF. The CDR3, as DNA: TGTGCCACCAGCAGAGGGCCGATGAACACTGAAGCTTTCTTT.

The chain joins TRBV2 to TRBJ2-1, with 7 bases aligning to TRBD1. The CDR3 covers 13 residues. Germline trimming cut 4 bases from V and 5 bases from J; bases unmatched to any gene: 2. Germline V gives CDR1 SNHLY, CDR2 FYNNEI. CDR3 residues: CASSAGTDNEQFF. The CDR3 bases are TGTGCCAGCAGTGCTGGGACAGACAATGAGCAGTTCTTC.

The chain has TRBV6-1 and TRBJ1-2; perhaps TRBD1 as D (5 bases). CDR1 MNHNS and CDR2 SASEGT come from the germline V gene. The CDR3 length is 15 residues. Trimming shortened V by 5 bases and J by 2 bases, and 15 bases separated the two germline ends. The chain's CDR3 is CASSRGGPTNYGYTF. The CDR3 nucleotides are TGTGCCAGCAGTCGGGGGGGACCGACAAACTATGGCTACACCTTC.

The chain combines TRBV5-6 with TRBJ1-1; D unclear. The CDR3 loop spans 14 amino acids. The ends were cut back, 6 bases at V and 5 bases at J, with 17 bases in the middle. Germline CDR1 and CDR2: SGHDT and YYEEEE. For the CDR3, the DNA is TGTGCCAGCAACGGAACCCCCCGGGGAACTGAAGCTTTCTTT. Its translation: CASNGTPRGTEAFF.

This chain joins TRBV7-6 and TRBJ2-1, with a weak D call TRBD2 (6 bases). This CDR3 region has 14 residues. Germline loops: CDR1 SGHVS, CDR2 FNYEAQ. Trimming removed 3 bases from V and 1 base from J, with 7 bases in between. The CDR3 nucleotides read TGTGCCAGCAGCTTGGGGGGTTCCTACAATGAGCAGTTCTTC. It is translated as CASSLGGSYNEQFF.

The chain has TRBV6-1 and TRBJ2-7, with 7 bases aligning to TRBD1. V was pared by 6 bases and J by 3 bases, with 5 bases of the junction left unmatched. The CDR3 extends over 13 amino acids. CDR1 MNHNS and CDR2 SASEGT come from the germline V gene. The CDR3 DNA sequence: TGTGCCAGCAGACCCGGGACAGACTACGAGCAGTACTTC. This gives the protein CASRPGTDYEQYF.

The rearrangement uses TRBV7-2 and TRBJ1-5; D gene uncertain. The CDR3 consists of 13 residues. V was trimmed by 1 base and J by 4 bases, leaving 5 bases between them. Germline V gene lookup returns CDR1 SGHTA and CDR2 FQGNSA. The CDR3 sequence is CASSLVENQPQHF. DNA of the CDR3: TGTGCCAGCAGCTTAGTTGAGAATCAGCCCCAGCATTTT.

V is TRBV29-1 and J is TRBJ1-1, with 9 bases that match TRBD1. This CDR3 comprises 15 residues. J was trimmed by 4 bases and V by 3 bases; bases with no gene match: 9. Germline V gene sequence: CDR1 SQVTM, CDR2 ANQGSEA. Written as DNA, the CDR3 is TGCAGCGTTGACCGGGACAGGGTTTTGGTCACTGAAGCTTTCTTT. Its protein product is CSVDRDRVLVTEAFF. Full variable domain (missing parts from reference TRBV29-1 and TRBJ1-1): SAVISQKPSRDICQRGTSLTIQCQVDSQVTMMFWYRQQPGQSLTLIATANQGSEATYESGFVIDKFPISRPNLTFSTLTVSNMSPEDSSIYLCSVDRDRVLVTEAFFGQGTRLTVV.

Here the CDR3 DNA reads TGTGCCAGCAGCTTAGCCGGGGGGACCTACAATGAGCAGTTCTTC. Amino acid sequence: CASSLAGGTYNEQFF. The chain links TRBV7-8 to TRBJ2-1; TRBD2 aligns across 7 bases. The length of the CDR3 is 15 residues. Germline CDR1 SGHVS, CDR2 FQNEAQ. Trimming cost V 0 bases and J 2 bases; bases outside gene matches: 1.

The gene calls are TRBV7-9 and TRBJ1-2; 7 nucleotides line up with TRBD1. The CDR3 runs to 12 residues. Germline assignment: CDR1 SEHNR and CDR2 FQNEAQ (reference sequence). The CDR3 nucleotides are TGTGCGACGGGACAGTTTTTTTATGGCTACACCTTC. It is translated as CATGQFFYGYTF. The full variable domain, in which reference TRBV7-9 and TRBJ1-2 provide the parts outside the CDR3, is DTGVSQNPRHKITKRGQNVTFRCDPISEHNRLYWYRQTLGQGPEFLTYFQNEAQLEKSRLLSDRFSAERPKGSFSTLEIQRTEQGDSAMYLCATGQFFYGYTFGSGTRLTVV.

The chain recombines TRBV7-9 with TRBJ1-1; perhaps TRBD1 as D (6 bases). Looked up from germline, CDR1 is SEHNR and CDR2 is FQNEAQ (reference sequence). The V and J ends lost 6 bases and 5 bases respectively, with 16 bases between them. This CDR3 is 14 amino acids long. The CDR3 is CASRTTGEGTEAFF. The CDR3 bases are TGTGCCAGCAGAACGACAGGTGAGGGGACTGAAGCTTTCTTT.

CDR3 in DNA: TGTGCCAGCAGTGAAGCTCTGAGCGGAGCAAACACAGATACGCAGTATTTT. Translating gives CASSEALSGANTDTQYF. This chain uses TRBV6-1 with TRBJ2-3; tentatively, D is TRBD2 (5 bases). The CDR3 length is 17 residues. Germline assignment: CDR1 MNHNS and CDR2 SASEGT. Trimming stripped 0 bases from V and 2 bases from J, with 15 bases between.

The chain links TRBV6-6 to TRBJ2-7; 9 nucleotides agree with TRBD1. The germline V gene has CDR1 MNHNY and CDR2 SVGAGI (reference sequence). With V trimmed by 3 bases and J by 7 bases, 10 bases remained unmatched. The CDR3 has 15 residues. The CDR3 nucleotides are TGTGCCAGCAGTTATCTACAGGGGGCTCGGGGGGAGCAGTACTTC. This gives the protein CASSYLQGARGEQYF.

The CDR3 bases are TGTGCCTGGAGAGGGACAGGGGGAAAAAACATTCAGTACTTC. Translated: CAWRGTGGKNIQYF. This chain joins TRBV30 and TRBJ2-4, with 11 bases that match TRBD1. J gave up 4 bases and V 3 bases, and 2 bases lay outside the gene matches. The CDR3 contains 14 residues. Germline V gene sequence: CDR1 GTSNPN, CDR2 SVGIG (reference sequence).

This chain uses TRBV5-4 with TRBJ2-4; D is perhaps TRBD1 (5 bases). V was trimmed by 1 base and J by 2 bases, leaving 7 bases between them. The CDR3 length is 14 residues. The V gene's germline CDR1 is SGHNT and CDR2 YYREEE (reference sequence). The CDR3 sequence is CASSLQGSKNIQYF. The DNA for the CDR3 is TGTGCCAGCAGCTTGCAGGGATCCAAAAACATTCAGTACTTC.

This chain joins TRBV7-2 and TRBJ2-1, with no clear D. Germline CDR1 SGHTA, CDR2 FQGNSA. The CDR3 is 13 residues long. V was pared by 0 bases and J by 3 bases, with 3 bases between. CDR3 amino acids: CASSLAHYNEQFF. The CDR3 bases are TGTGCCAGCAGCTTAGCTCACTACAATGAGCAGTTCTTC.

The chain carries TRBV6-5 and TRBJ1-2; D not resolved. Trimming cost V 1 base and J 7 bases, with 10 bases left between them. Germline V gives CDR1 MNHEY, CDR2 SVGAGI. This CDR3 is built from 13 residues. CDR3 residues: CASSYWQAAGYTF. The CDR3 DNA follows: TGTGCCAGCAGTTACTGGCAGGCCGCTGGCTACACCTTC.

J is TRBJ1-1 and V is TRBV23-1; 7 bases match TRBD1. TRBV23-1 is an ORF; its function is uncertain. The junction had 13 bases not matched to a gene; V was cut back by 4 bases and J by 2 bases. The CDR3 is made up of 17 amino acids. The CDR3 nucleotides are TGCGCCAGCAGTCTTCCCTCCCAGACAGGGCCTAACACTGAAGCTTTCTTT. Translation: CASSLPSQTGPNTEAFF.

This chain links TRBV7-2 with TRBJ2-7; D might be TRBD2 (6 bases). Germline V gene lookup returns CDR1 SGHTA and CDR2 FQGNSA. The CDR3 sequence is 15 residues long. V was clipped by 8 bases and J by 0 bases, with 17 bases between them. Here the CDR3 reads CASLLRAGSSYEQYF. CDR3 in DNA: TGTGCCAGCCTCCTTCGGGCGGGGTCCTCCTACGAGCAGTACTTC.

The chain recombines TRBV11-2 with TRBJ2-7; 9 positions agree with TRBD1. V dropped 2 bases and J dropped 0; count of bases not matched to a gene: 2. CDR3 size: 15 residues. In germline, CDR1 is SGHAT, CDR2 FQNNGV. CDR3 residues: CASSLWTGDSYEQYF. In DNA, the CDR3 is TGTGCCAGCAGCTTATGGACAGGGGACTCCTACGAGCAGTACTTC.

The CDR3 DNA sequence: TGTGCCAGCAGCGAGGGCCAGCTACTCTCTGGAAACACCATATATTTT. It translates to CASSEGQLLSGNTIYF. The V and J genes are TRBV7-9 and TRBJ1-3; the D is unclear. The V end lost 5 bases, the J end lost 0 bases, and 14 bases lay between the germline ends. CDR1 and CDR2 from the germline V gene are SEHNR and FQNEAQ (reference sequence). This CDR3 has 16 residues.

The table lists this clone with a count of one. The DNA for the CDR3 is TGTGCCAGCAGCTTGGGACAGGGTGGACGCGAGCAGTACTTC. This gives the protein CASSLGQGGREQYF. The genes are TRBV7-2 and TRBJ2-7; 9 bases line up with TRBD1. The CDR3 sequence is 14 residues long. Losses at the gene ends were 3 bases for V and 6 bases for J; bases not matched to a gene: 6. Germline values: CDR1 SGHTA, CDR2 FQGNSA.

The chain has TRBV10-3 and TRBJ2-5; the match to TRBD2 covers 10 bases. J was trimmed by 5 bases and V by 4 bases; bases with no gene match: 7. This CDR3 spans 15 amino acids. Per the germline V gene, CDR1 is ENHRY and CDR2 is SYGVKD. This CDR3 is CAISAQRGGDETQYF. The CDR3 coding sequence is TGTGCCATCAGTGCACAGCGGGGGGGCGATGAGACCCAGTACTTC.

The chain recombines TRBV5-1 with TRBJ1-1; the match to TRBD1 covers 9 bases. The V and J ends lost 3 bases and 2 bases, in that order; junction bases with no gene match: 5. Germline V lookup: CDR1 SGHRS, CDR2 YFSETQ. The CDR3 extends over 15 amino acids. DNA of the CDR3: TGCGCCAGCAGCTACGGACAGGGGACAAACACTGAAGCTTTCTTT. As protein: CASSYGQGTNTEAFF.

V gene TRBV19 combines with J gene TRBJ2-7; 12 bases are a match to TRBD2. Looked up from germline, CDR1 is LNHDA and CDR2 is SQIVND (reference sequence). The CDR3 is 15 amino acids. V shed 5 bases and J 6 bases; nucleotides not matched to a gene: 8. CDR3 sequence (DNA): TGTGCCAGTAGTTTTCTAGCGGGAGGGGTCGGCGAGCAGTACTTC. This gives the protein CASSFLAGGVGEQYF.

V is TRBV19 and J is TRBJ2-2; TRBD2 might be the D (6 bases). V was shortened by 4 bases and J by 3 bases, with 9 bases between the two germline ends. Germline V gives CDR1 LNHDA, CDR2 SQIVND (reference sequence). The CDR3 totals 14 residues. The CDR3 bases are TGTGCCAGTAGTAGGGGGGTTGACACCGGGGAGCTGTTTTTT. Translating it yields CASSRGVDTGELFF.